The 20 T cell receptor beta chains in this list originate from one sample, sequenced in a study of shared T cell receptors in the human thymus. The repertoire was sequenced with immunoSEQ multiplex PCR; TCRdb's copy has only in-frame clones and lacks some. The table includes about 660,000 clones, 80% to 90% detected once. The same specimen was also included in a second study, on human thymus T cells.

Input material: thymocytes. These receptors were obtained from a boy under two years old with a congenital heart defect.

V gene TRBV27 combines with J gene TRBJ2-7; a possible D gene is TRBD1 (7 bases). The CDR3 totals 16 residues. Deletions cut 5 bases from V and 4 bases from J, with 21 bases between. The V gene's germline CDR1 is MNHEY and CDR2 SMNVEV (reference sequence). CDR3 nucleotides: TGTGCCAGCAGTCTGGAGGGGGCCAAATCTCCTTACGAGCAGTACTTC. It translates to CASSLEGAKSPYEQYF.

The CDR3 is CASSQDRGGGANVLTF. The CDR3 bases are TGCGCCAGCAGCCAAGATCGGGGTGGAGGGGCCAACGTCCTGACTTTC. The genes are TRBV4-3 and TRBJ2-6; a possible D gene is TRBD2 (5 bases). Per the germline V gene, CDR1 is LGHNA and CDR2 is YSLEER. Deletions cut 0 bases from V and 4 bases from J, with 10 bases between. This CDR3 spans 16 amino acids.

The rearrangement links TRBV4-1 to TRBJ2-7; possible D gene TRBD2, 5 bases. V was cut by 0 bases and J by 1 base, with 10 bases left in between. The CDR3 totals 15 residues. The germline V gene has CDR1 MGHRA and CDR2 YSYEKL. The CDR3 loop is CASSQEGSESYEQYF. CDR3 bases: TGCGCCAGCAGCCAAGAAGGTAGCGAGTCCTACGAGCAGTACTTC.

CDR3 sequence: CASSPRPGTRQDEQYF. CDR3 bases: TGTGCCAGCAGTCCCCGCCCCGGGACAAGGCAGGACGAGCAGTACTTC. V is TRBV28 and J is TRBJ2-7; a weak D match, TRBD1 (6 bases). Germline lookup yields CDR1 MDHEN and CDR2 SYDVKM. Between the trimmed V and J ends, which lost 5 bases and 5 bases, there was a span of 22 bases. This CDR3 has 16 residues.

The rearrangement joins TRBV6-1 to TRBJ2-3; 7 nucleotides match TRBD2. The CDR3 sequence is 14 residues long. After removal of 6 bases from V and 0 bases from J, the junction contained 3 bases not matched to a gene. Germline assignment: CDR1 MNHNS and CDR2 SASEGT. The CDR3 is CASRAGSSTDTQYF. For the CDR3, the DNA is TGTGCCAGCAGAGCGGGGTCTAGCACAGATACGCAGTATTTT.

The chain couples TRBV25-1 to TRBJ2-2; tentative D call: TRBD1 (6 bases). This CDR3 region has 12 residues. V lost 6 bases and J 7 bases, leaving 9 bases between the germline ends. CDR1 is MGHDK, CDR2 SYGVNS, per germline. The CDR3 protein is CASRGAGGELFF. CDR3 nucleotide sequence: TGTGCCAGCAGGGGGGCTGGCGGGGAGCTGTTTTTT.

The chain joins TRBV28 to TRBJ2-7; weak D call: TRBD1 (6 bases). CDR1 MDHEN and CDR2 SYDVKM come from the germline V gene. With 2 bases removed from V and 2 bases from J, the gap between germline ends came to 13 bases. There are 15 residues in the CDR3. The CDR3 DNA reads as TGTGCCAGCAGTTTAGTTCACAGGGATGCCTACGAGCAGTACTTC. This encodes CASSLVHRDAYEQYF.

The chain couples TRBV6-1 to TRBJ2-1; D possibly corresponds to TRBD2 (6 bases). The CDR3 length is 10 residues. Between the trimmed V and J ends, which lost 9 bases and 7 bases, there was a span of 7 bases. CDR1 and CDR2 from the germline V gene are MNHNS and SASEGT. CDR3 sequence: CASGGNEQFF. CDR3 DNA sequence: TGTGCCAGTGGGGGGAATGAGCAGTTCTTC.

The chain joins TRBV4-3 to TRBJ2-5; weak D call: TRBD2 (5 bases). Germline values: CDR1 LGHNA, CDR2 YSLEER. V was shortened by 4 bases and J by 2 bases, with 14 bases between the two germline ends. The CDR3 length is 15 residues. This chain's CDR3 is CASSLRADPQETQYF. The CDR3 DNA sequence: TGCGCCAGCAGCCTCCGAGCGGACCCACAAGAGACCCAGTACTTC.

The chain links TRBV7-9 to TRBJ1-1, with TRBD1 as a possible D gene (6 bases). V was shortened by 4 bases and J by 0 bases, with 12 bases between the two germline ends. Germline V gene sequence: CDR1 SEHNR, CDR2 FQNEAQ (reference sequence). The CDR3 runs to 15 residues. The CDR3 region is CASSSNRALNTEAFF. DNA for the CDR3: TGTGCCAGCAGCTCGAACAGGGCGCTGAACACTGAAGCTTTCTTT.

This chain uses TRBV7-8 with TRBJ1-1, with 8 bases fitting TRBD1. Germline lookup yields CDR1 SGHVS and CDR2 FQNEAQ. The CDR3 loop spans 14 amino acids. The junction had 3 bases not matched to a gene; V was cut back by 2 bases and J by 4 bases. The CDR3, as DNA: TGTGCCAGCAGCTTACCCACAGGGGGCACTGAAGCTTTCTTT. Residues: CASSLPTGGTEAFF. Combining the CDR3 with reference TRBV7-8 and TRBJ1-1 gives the whole variable domain GAGVSQSPRYKVAKRGQDVALRCDPISGHVSLFWYQQALGQGPEFLTYFQNEAQLDKSGLPSDRFFAERPEGSVSTLKIQRTQQEDSAVYLCASSLPTGGTEAFFGQGTRLTVV.

The rearrangement links TRBV5-6 to TRBJ1-5; D not resolved. The CDR3 covers 17 residues. Germline V gives CDR1 SGHDT, CDR2 YYEEEE. The V and J ends lost 0 bases and 0 bases respectively, with 13 bases between them. As DNA, the CDR3 is TGTGCCAGCAGCTTGGGTGGCCGCCTGTATAGCAATCAGCCCCAGCATTTT. Encoded protein: CASSLGGRLYSNQPQHF.

This chain connects TRBV5-1 to TRBJ2-2; the D is unclear. The germline V and J ends were trimmed by 2 bases and 0 bases, with 8 bases remaining between them. The length of the CDR3 is 15 residues. In germline, CDR1 is SGHRS, CDR2 YFSETQ. CDR3 sequence (DNA): TGCGCCAGCAGCTTCGTAGTCACGAACACCGGGGAGCTGTTTTTT. This sequence encodes CASSFVVTNTGELFF.

The V call is TRBV7-2, the J call TRBJ1-1; 7 positions agree with TRBD1. Germline V lookup: CDR1 SGHTA, CDR2 FQGNSA. Trimming took 6 bases from V and 4 from J; bases not matched to a gene: 5. The CDR3 has 13 amino acids. This CDR3 reads CASSLPGGTEAFF. The CDR3, as DNA: TGTGCCAGCAGTCTCCCAGGGGGCACTGAAGCTTTCTTT.

This clone has just one count. The chain recombines TRBV5-4 with TRBJ2-7, with 10 bases lining up with TRBD1. The CDR3 is 18 residues long. Trimming cost V 0 bases and J 1 base; bases outside gene matches: 10. Germline V gene lookup returns CDR1 SGHNT and CDR2 YYREEE (reference sequence). CDR3 DNA sequence: TGTGCCAGCAGCTTGGAAGGACAGGGGGGGAATGAGTCCTACGAGCAGTACTTC. This encodes CASSLEGQGGNESYEQYF.

The J gene is TRBJ2-7, the V gene TRBV6-5; D possibly corresponds to TRBD1 (5 bases). CDR1 is MNHEY, CDR2 SVGAGI, per germline. Trimming shortened V by 0 bases and J by 9 bases, and 15 bases separated the two germline ends. CDR3 length: 14 amino acids. The CDR3 loop reads CASSYSIRQGAQYF. DNA for the CDR3: TGTGCCAGCAGTTACTCAATTCGGCAGGGTGCGCAGTACTTC.

This chain's CDR3 is CATSQGPEEKLFF. In nucleotides, the CDR3 is TGTGCCACCAGCCAGGGGCCCGAAGAAAAACTGTTTTTT. The V call is TRBV28, the J call TRBJ1-4; a weak D match, TRBD1 (6 bases). V lost 10 bases and J lost 8, with 17 bases in between. The CDR3 extends over 13 amino acids. The V gene's germline CDR1 is MDHEN and CDR2 SYDVKM.

The chain joins TRBV10-3 to TRBJ2-3; D might be TRBD1 (6 bases). The V gene's germline CDR1 is ENHRY and CDR2 SYGVKD. Trimming removed 3 bases at V and 4 bases at J, with 14 bases between. The CDR3 contains 15 residues. CDR3 in DNA: TGTGCCATCAGTGAAGGGACACTAGGTCCAGATACGCAGTATTTT. Its protein is CAISEGTLGPDTQYF.

Written as DNA, the CDR3 is TGTGCCAGTACGGGGGGCGGATATAGCAATCAGCCCCAGCATTTT. Its translation is CASTGGGYSNQPQHF. The genes are TRBV19 and TRBJ1-5; weak D call: TRBD1 (6 bases). This CDR3 is built from 15 residues. Germline CDR1 LNHDA, CDR2 SQIVND (reference sequence). The V gene lost 7 bases and the J gene lost 0 bases, with 13 bases spanning the gap.

The V and J genes are TRBV28 and TRBJ2-7; TRBD2 aligns across 7 bases. CDR1 and CDR2 (germline): MDHEN, SYDVKM. With V trimmed by 2 bases and J by 6 bases, 13 bases remained unmatched. The CDR3 totals 16 residues. CDR3 protein: CASSLGSFGGRCEQYF. CDR3 DNA sequence: TGTGCCAGCAGTTTAGGGAGCTTTGGCGGGAGATGCGAGCAGTACTTC.